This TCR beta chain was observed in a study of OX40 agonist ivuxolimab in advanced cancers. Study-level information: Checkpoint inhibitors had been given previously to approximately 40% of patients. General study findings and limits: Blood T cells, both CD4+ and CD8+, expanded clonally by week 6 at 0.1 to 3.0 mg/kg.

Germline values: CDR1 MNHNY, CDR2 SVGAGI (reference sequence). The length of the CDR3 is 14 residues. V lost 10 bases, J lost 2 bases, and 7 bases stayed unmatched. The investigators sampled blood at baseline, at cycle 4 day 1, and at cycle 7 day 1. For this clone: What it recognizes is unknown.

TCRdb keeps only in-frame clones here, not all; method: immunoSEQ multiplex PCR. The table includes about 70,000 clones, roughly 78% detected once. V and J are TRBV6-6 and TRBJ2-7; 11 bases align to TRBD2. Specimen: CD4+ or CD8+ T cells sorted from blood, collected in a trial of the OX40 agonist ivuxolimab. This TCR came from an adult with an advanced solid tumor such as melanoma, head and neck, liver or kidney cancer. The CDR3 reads CATHSGRAPYEQYF. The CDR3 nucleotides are TGTGCCACCCATAGCGGGAGGGCGCCCTACGAGCAGTACTTC.